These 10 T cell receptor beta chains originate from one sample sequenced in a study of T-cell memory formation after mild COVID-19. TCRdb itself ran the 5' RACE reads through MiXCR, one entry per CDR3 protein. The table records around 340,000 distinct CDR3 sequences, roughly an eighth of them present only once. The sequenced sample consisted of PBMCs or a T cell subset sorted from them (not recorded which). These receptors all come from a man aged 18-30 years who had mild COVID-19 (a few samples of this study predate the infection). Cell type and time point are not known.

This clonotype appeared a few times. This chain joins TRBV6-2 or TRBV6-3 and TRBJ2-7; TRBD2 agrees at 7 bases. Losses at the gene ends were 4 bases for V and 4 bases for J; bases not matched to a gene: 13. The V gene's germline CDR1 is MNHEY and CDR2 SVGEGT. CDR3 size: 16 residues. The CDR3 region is CASSSLRRLALYEQYV. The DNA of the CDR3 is TGTGCCAGCAGTTCACTGCGTCGACTAGCCCTTTACGAGCAGTACGTC.

CDR3 sequence reads: CASGGAYEQYV. In DNA form, the CDR3 reads TGTGCCAGCGGTGGAGCCTACGAGCAGTACGTC. The rearrangement joins TRBV28 to TRBJ2-7; D gene unclear. V was trimmed by 8 bases and J by 2 bases, leaving 7 bases between them. Germline CDR1 is MDHEN and CDR2 is SYDVKM. CDR3 length: 11 residues.

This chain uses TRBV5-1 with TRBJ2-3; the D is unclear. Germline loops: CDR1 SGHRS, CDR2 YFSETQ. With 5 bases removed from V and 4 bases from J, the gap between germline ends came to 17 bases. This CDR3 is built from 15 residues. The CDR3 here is CASRLGKGFSDTQYF. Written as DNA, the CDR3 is TGCGCCAGCAGACTCGGAAAGGGCTTCTCAGATACGCAGTATTTT.

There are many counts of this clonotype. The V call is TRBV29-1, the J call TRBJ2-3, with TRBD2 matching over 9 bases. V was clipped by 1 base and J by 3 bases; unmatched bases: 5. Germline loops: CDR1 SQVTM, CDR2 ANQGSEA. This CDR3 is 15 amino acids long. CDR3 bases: TGCAGCGTTGAAGTTGGGCGGGGGGGGACAGATACGCAGTATTTT. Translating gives CSVEVGRGGTDTQYF.

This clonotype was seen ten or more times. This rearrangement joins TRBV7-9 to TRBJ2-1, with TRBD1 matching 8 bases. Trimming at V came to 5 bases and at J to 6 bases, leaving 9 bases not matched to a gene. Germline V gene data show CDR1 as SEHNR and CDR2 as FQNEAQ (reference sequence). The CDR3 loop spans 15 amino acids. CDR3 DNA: TGTGCCAGCAGCCCGGACAGGGCTAGGGGCAATGAGCAGTTCTTC. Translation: CASSPDRARGNEQFF.

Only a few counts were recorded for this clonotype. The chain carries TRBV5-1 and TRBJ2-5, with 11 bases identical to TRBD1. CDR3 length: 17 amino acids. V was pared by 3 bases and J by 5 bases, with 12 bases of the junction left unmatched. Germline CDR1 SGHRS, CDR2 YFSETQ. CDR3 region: CASSSPWTGGASETQYF. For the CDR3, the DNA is TGCGCCAGCAGCTCCCCGTGGACAGGGGGCGCGTCTGAGACCCAGTACTTC. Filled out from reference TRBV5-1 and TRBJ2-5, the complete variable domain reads KAGVTQTPRYLIKTRGQQVTLSCSPISGHRSVSWYQQTPGQGLQFLFEYFSETQRNKGNFPGRFSGRQFSNSRSEMNVSTLELGDSALYLCASSSPWTGGASETQYFGPGTRLLVL.

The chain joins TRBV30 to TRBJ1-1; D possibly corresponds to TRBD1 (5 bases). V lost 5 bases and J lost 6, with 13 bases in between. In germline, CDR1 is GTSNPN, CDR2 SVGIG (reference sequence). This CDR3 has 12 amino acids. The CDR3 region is CAWADGAPEAFF. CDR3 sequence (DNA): TGTGCCTGGGCCGATGGGGCCCCTGAAGCTTTCTTT.

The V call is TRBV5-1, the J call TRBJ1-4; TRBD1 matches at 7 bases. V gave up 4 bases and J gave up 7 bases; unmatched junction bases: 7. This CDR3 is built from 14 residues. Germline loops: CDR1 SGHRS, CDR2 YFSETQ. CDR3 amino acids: CASSQLTGSEKLFF. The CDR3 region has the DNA TGCGCCAGCAGCCAGTTGACAGGGTCTGAAAAACTGTTTTTT.

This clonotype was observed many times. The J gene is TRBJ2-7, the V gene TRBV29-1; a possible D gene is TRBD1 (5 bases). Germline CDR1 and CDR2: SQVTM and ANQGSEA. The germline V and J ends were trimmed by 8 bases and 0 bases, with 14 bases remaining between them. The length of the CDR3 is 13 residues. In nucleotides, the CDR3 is TGCAGCACTCAGGGTGGCAACTCCTACGAGCAGTACTTC. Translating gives CSTQGGNSYEQYF.

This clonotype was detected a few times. CDR3 DNA: TGCAGCGGGAGACAGGCCACAGATACGCAGTATTTT. It is translated as CSGRQATDTQYF. The genes are TRBV29-1 and TRBJ2-3, with D possibly matching TRBD1 (6 bases). Germline V CDR1 and CDR2: SQVTM, ANQGSEA. The germline V and J ends were trimmed by 7 bases and 2 bases, with 10 bases remaining between them. This CDR3 comprises 12 residues.